This T cell receptor (beta chain) was sequenced for a study of blood T cell repertoires in COVID-19 (dated by TCRdb to the early 2020s). Study-level background: Samples from collaborators originated in the United States, Italy and Spain and spanned both the acute and convalescent phases of COVID-19. The samples were drawn from the first 160 participants of the ongoing ImmuneRACE study and from more than 1,000 subjects provided by 6 global collaborators. Subjects who had been exposed to COVID-19, were actively infected with it, or had recovered from it provided the deeply sampled blood TCRbeta repertoires that made up the dataset. Where HLA class I and class II types were available, the types were taken from metadata supplied by the sample provider, not from assay-based typing. The prospective study material was composed of cDNA or gDNA derived from T cells, B-cell-depleted T cells, or PBMCs. A freely available public database, intended as a resource for researchers studying the immune response to SARS-CoV-2, is where the repertoires were released. A de-identified subject ID, COVID-19 status, age in years and sex were almost always included in the sample metadata. What the authors observed across the whole study: How much clinical and demographic metadata was included differed by source and by participant, and the metadata was provided uncurated.

TCRbeta CDR3 regions were amplified from genomic DNA by means of the immunoSEQ Assay, a bias-controlled multiplex PCR. The paper's processing steps were these. The number of nucleated cells in each sample was estimated from the amplification of reference gene primers within the assay. To quantify the absolute abundance of each unique TCRbeta CDR3 rearrangement, sequence reads were collapsed and filtered. For each sample, productive Simpson clonality was calculated by taking the square root of Simpson's diversity index across productive rearrangements. The immuneACCESS repertoire file appears here via TCRdb, limited to in-frame rearrangements. These files lack a portion of the clones; in checked studies, under half of the deficit traces to unresolved V genes, and the cause of the others is not known. V, J and clone size are taken as reported in that table, and D and trimming were inferred from the DNA itself. Across this sample there are 40,000 to 60,000 clones, with around 84% seen only once. The ten biggest clones cover less than 4.5% of the sample.

Collaborating institutions collected whole blood in K2EDTA tubes following their own protocols. For TCRbeta analysis, collaborators shipped samples in one of three forms: frozen whole blood, isolated PBMCs, or DNA extracted from either of those sample types. The CDR3, from cysteine to phenylalanine, totals 14 residues. Only the CDR3 DNA is retained, 42 bases long and in frame from the first base. As encoded in the germline V gene, CDR1 is SGHRS while CDR2 is YFSETQ. The V and J ends are trimmed by 4 bases and 4 bases, leaving 11 bases between them. In the case of this clone: Its specific antigen is unknown. No much larger clone is present one base from it, and per-base qualities are unavailable.

The V and J segments used are TRBV5-1 and TRBJ1-4; tentative D gene TRBD1, with 6 bases matching. The source material was peripheral blood. The sequence was collected from a man in his fifties with active COVID-19. CDR3 sequence: CASSQQGYNEKLFF. The DNA sequence is TGCGCCAGCAGCCAACAGGGATATAATGAAAAACTGTTTTTT.